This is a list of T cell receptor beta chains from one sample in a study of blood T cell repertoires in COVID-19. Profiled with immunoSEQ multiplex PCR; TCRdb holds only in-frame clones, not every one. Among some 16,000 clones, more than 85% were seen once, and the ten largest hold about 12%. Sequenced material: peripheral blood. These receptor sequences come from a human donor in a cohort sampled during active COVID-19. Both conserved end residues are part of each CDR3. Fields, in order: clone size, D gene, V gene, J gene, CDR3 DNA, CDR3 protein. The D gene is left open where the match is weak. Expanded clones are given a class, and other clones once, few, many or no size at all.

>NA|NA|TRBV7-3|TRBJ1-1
TGTGCCAGCAGCCCATACAGGGTAGAGACTGAAGCTTTCTTT
CASSPYRVETEAFF
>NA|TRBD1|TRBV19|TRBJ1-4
TGTGCCAGTAGTCCATTAGACAGGGCAACTAATGAAAAACTGTTTTTT
CASSPLDRATNEKLFF
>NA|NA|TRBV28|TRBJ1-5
TGTGCCAGCACGAGGGTCGTGGAGTTCCGTTCAAATCAGCCCCAGCATTTT
CASTRVVEFRSNQPQHF
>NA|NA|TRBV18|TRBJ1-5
TGTGCCAGCTCACCATGGTTCGAGCAGCCCCAGCATTTT
CASSPWFEQPQHF
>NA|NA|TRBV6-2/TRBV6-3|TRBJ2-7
TGTGCCAGCAGTTACTCCAGGGAGGCCGAGCAGTACTTC
CASSYSREAEQYF
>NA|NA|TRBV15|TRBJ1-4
TGTGCCACCAGCAGGGCCACAGGGACAATCGGAGGACGTGGAAAACTGTTTTTT
CATSRATGTIGGRGKLFF
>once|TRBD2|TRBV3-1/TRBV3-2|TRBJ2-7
TGTGCCAGCAGCCAGGGGAGGGACGAGCAGTACTTC
CASSQGRDEQYF
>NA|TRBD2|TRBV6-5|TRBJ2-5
TGTGCCAGCACCACGGGGGGGCAGCAGTACTTC
CASTTGGQQYF
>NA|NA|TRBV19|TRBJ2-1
TGTGCCAGTAGTATAGCGGGGGGCAGATCCAATGAGCAGTTCTTC
CASSIAGGRSNEQFF
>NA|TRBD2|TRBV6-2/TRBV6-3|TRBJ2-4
TGTGCCAGCAGTTACTCGTCTAGCGGAATAGCCAAAAACATTCAGTACTTC
CASSYSSSGIAKNIQYF
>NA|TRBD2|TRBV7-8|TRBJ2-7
TGTGCCAGCAGCTTCGGACTAGCGGGGGCCTCCTACGAGCAGTACTTC
CASSFGLAGASYEQYF
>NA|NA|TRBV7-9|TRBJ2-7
TGTGCCAGCAGCTTAACCGCGAGGACTCTAAGCTCCTACGAGCAGTACTTC
CASSLTARTLSSYEQYF
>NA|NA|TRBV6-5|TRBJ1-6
TGTGCCAGCAGCCGGTCGGGTGACTCACCCCTCCACTTT
CASSRSGDSPLHF
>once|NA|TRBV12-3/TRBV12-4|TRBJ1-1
TGTGCCAGCACGTCCAGGGCCCGCACTGAAGCTTTCTTT
CASTSRARTEAFF
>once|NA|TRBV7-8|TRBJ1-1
TGTGCCAGCAGCTTAGCACAGGGAAACACTGAAGCTTTCTTT
CASSLAQGNTEAFF
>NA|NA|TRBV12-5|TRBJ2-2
TGTGCTAGTGCCGTCGGGACTCTTCTAACCGGGGAGCTGTTTTTT
CASAVGTLLTGELFF
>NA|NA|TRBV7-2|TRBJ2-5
TGTGCCAGCAGCTTAGGTGCCCAGGGGAGCGGACAAGAGACCCAGTACTTC
CASSLGAQGSGQETQYF
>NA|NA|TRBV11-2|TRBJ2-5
TGTGCCAGCAGCCGAAATGGGGGGTCGAGAGAGACCCAGTACTTC
CASSRNGGSRETQYF
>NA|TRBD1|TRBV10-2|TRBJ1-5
TGCGCCAGCAGGATGCAGGGGGATCAGCCCCAGCATTTT
CASRMQGDQPQHF
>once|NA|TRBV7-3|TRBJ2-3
TGTGCCAGCAGCCTATCCCTCGGTAGTACGCAGTATTTT
CASSLSLGSTQYF
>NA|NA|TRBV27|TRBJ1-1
TGTGCCAGCAGATTGACAGGCCACGAAGCTTTCTTT
CASRLTGHEAFF
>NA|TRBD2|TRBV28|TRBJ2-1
TGTGCCAGCAGACGACTAGCGGGGGGGAACAATGAGCAGTTCTTC
CASRRLAGGNNEQFF
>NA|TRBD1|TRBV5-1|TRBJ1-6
TGCGCCAGCAGCTTAGACAGGGAGTCGTCCTATAATTCACCCCTCCACTTT
CASSLDRESSYNSPLHF
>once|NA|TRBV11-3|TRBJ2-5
TGTGCCAGCAGCTTGGGGGGAAGAGAGACCCAGTACTTC
CASSLGGRETQYF
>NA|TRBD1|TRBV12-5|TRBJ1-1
TGTGCTAGTGGTGACACTTACCGGGACAGGGGGCGACTCGGTGAAGCTTTCTTT
CASGDTYRDRGRLGEAFF
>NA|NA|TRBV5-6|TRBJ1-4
TGTGCCAGCAGCCGCGAAACAGGGTGGGGTAATGAAAAACTGTTTTTT
CASSRETGWGNEKLFF
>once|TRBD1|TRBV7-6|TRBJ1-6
TGTGCCAGCAGCTTTAGTCCGGGACAGGATAATTCACCCCTCCACTTT
CASSFSPGQDNSPLHF
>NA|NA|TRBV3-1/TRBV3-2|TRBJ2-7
TGTGCCAGCAGCCAAGGACGCCCAGGGGACTACGAGCAGTACTTC
CASSQGRPGDYEQYF
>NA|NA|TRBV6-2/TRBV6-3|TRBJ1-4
TGTGCCAGCAGTTTGGCCTCGACAGGCGCGGAAAAACTGTTTTTT
CASSLASTGAEKLFF
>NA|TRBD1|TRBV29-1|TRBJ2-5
TGCAGCCCCTACTCCTACAGGGGATACCAAGAGACCCAGTACTTC
CSPYSYRGYQETQYF
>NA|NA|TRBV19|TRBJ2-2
TGTGCCAGTAGTGCCCGGGTCCCTCCGAACACCGGGGAGCTGTTTTTT
CASSARVPPNTGELFF
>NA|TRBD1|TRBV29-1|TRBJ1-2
TGCAGCGTTTCCAGGGGGCAGGATGGCTACACCTTC
CSVSRGQDGYTF
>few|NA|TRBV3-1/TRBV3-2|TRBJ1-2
TGTGCCAGCAGCCAAGTTTTTAGCCGTGGCTACACCTTC
CASSQVFSRGYTF
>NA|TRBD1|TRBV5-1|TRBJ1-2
TGCGCCAGCAGCGCAGGGACAGGGAACTATGGCTACACCTTC
CASSAGTGNYGYTF
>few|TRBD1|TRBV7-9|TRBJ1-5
TGTGCCAGCAGCCTATGGGACAGGGGAAGCAATCAGCCCCAGCATTTT
CASSLWDRGSNQPQHF
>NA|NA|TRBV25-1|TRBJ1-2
TGTGCCAGCAGTGAGGGAGGAGGTGGCTACACCTTC
CASSEGGGGYTF
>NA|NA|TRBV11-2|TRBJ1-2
TGTGCCAGCAGCTTTTTCACCAGGGAAACTAACTATGGCTACACCTTC
CASSFFTRETNYGYTF
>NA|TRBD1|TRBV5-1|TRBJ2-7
TGCGCCAGCAGGGGACAGGGGGTTATCTACGAGCAGTACTTC
CASRGQGVIYEQYF
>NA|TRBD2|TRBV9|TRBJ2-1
TGTGCCAGCAGCGTAGTCGGCGGGGGGGTCGGCAATGAGCAGTTCTTC
CASSVVGGGVGNEQFF
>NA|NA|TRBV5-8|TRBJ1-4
TGTGCCAGCAGCCGCCGGACAGCACCAACTAATGAAAAACTGTTTTTT
CASSRRTAPTNEKLFF
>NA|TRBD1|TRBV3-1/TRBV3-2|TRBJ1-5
TGTGCCAGCAGCTCGGGACAGAAAAATAGCAATCAGCCCCAGCATTTT
CASSSGQKNSNQPQHF
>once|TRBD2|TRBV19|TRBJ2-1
TGTGCCACCTCGACTAGCGGGGTGTCCTACAATGAGCAGTTCTTC
CATSTSGVSYNEQFF
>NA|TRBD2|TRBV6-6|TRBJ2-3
TGTGCCACCACACTAGCGGGGGGGACAGATACGCAGTATTTT
CATTLAGGTDTQYF
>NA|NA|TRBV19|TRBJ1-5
TGTGCCAGTATCTCCGAGACAGGTTCTAATAGCAATCAGCCCCAGCATTTT
CASISETGSNSNQPQHF
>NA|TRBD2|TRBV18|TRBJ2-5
TGTGCCAGCTCACCAACTAGCGGGGGGATACAAGAGACCCAGTACTTC
CASSPTSGGIQETQYF
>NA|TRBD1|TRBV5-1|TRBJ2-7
TGCGCCAGCAGCTTGGCGGGACAGGGTACGGCCTACGAGCAGTACTTC
CASSLAGQGTAYEQYF
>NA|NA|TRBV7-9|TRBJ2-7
TGTGCCAGCAGCTCGGAGGGGGGGTCCTACGAGCAGTACTTC
CASSSEGGSYEQYF
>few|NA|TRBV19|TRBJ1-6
TGTGCCAGTAGTATGGGAGGGGTGAGGAATTCACCCCTCCACTTT
CASSMGGVRNSPLHF
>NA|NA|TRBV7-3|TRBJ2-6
TGTGCCAGCAGCCCCCGCGGAGGACTCTCTGGGGCCAACGTCCTGACTTTC
CASSPRGGLSGANVLTF
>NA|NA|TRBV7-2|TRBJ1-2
TGTGCCAGCAGCTTAGTTTCCAGCGCTAACTATGGCTACACCTTC
CASSLVSSANYGYTF
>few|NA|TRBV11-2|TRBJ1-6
TGTGCCAGCAGCGCCAGACAGGCTTTCCACCTTAATTCACCCCTCCACTTT
CASSARQAFHLNSPLHF
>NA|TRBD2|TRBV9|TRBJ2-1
TGTGCCAGCAGCTTGGGACTAGCGGGGGGGATACAATGGGAGCAGTTCTTC
CASSLGLAGGIQWEQFF
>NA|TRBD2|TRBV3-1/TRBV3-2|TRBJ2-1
TGTGCCAGCAGCCCTCCCCGAACTAGCGGACCCCGGGTAGAGCAGTTCTTC
CASSPPRTSGPRVEQFF
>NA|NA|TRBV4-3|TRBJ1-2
TGCGCCAGCAGCCACGTTCCCCTCTATGGCTACACCTTC
CASSHVPLYGYTF